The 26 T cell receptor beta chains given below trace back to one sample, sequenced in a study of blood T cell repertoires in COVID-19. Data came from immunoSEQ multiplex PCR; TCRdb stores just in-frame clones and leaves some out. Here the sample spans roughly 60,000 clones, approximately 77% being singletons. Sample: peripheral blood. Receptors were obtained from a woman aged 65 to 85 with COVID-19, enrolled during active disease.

CDR3 in amino acids: CSVSQGRLSYGYTF. The DNA for the CDR3 is TGCAGCGTATCACAGGGGAGATTAAGCTATGGCTACACCTTC. The gene calls are TRBV29-1 and TRBJ1-2; 7 nucleotides line up with TRBD1. After removal of 6 bases from V and 4 bases from J, the junction contained 11 bases not matched to a gene. From germline, CDR1 is SQVTM and CDR2 ANQGSEA. CDR3 length equals 14 residues. Supplemented by reference TRBV29-1 and TRBJ1-2, the full variable domain reads SAVISQKPSRDICQRGTSLTIQCQVDSQVTMMFWYRQQPGQSLTLIATANQGSEATYESGFVIDKFPISRPNLTFSTLTVSNMSPEDSSIYLCSVSQGRLSYGYTFGSGTRLTVV.

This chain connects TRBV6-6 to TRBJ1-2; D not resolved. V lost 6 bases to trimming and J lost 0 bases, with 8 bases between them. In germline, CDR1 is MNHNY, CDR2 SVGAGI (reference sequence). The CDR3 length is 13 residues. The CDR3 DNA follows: TGTGCCAGCAGCCCGGGAGCTAACTATGGCTACACCTTC. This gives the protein CASSPGANYGYTF.

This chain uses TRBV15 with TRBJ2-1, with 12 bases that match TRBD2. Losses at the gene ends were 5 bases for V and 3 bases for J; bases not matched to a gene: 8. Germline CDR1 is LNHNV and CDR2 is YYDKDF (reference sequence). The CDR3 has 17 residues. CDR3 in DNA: TGTGCCACCAGCGGTCCCCGACTAGCGGGAGTCTACAATGAGCAGTTCTTC. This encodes CATSGPRLAGVYNEQFF.

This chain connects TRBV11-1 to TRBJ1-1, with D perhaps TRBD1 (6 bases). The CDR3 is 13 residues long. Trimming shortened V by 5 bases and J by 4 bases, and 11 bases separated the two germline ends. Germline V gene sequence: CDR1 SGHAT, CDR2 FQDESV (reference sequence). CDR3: CASSTTGSTEAFF. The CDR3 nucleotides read TGTGCCAGCAGCACCACAGGGAGCACTGAAGCTTTCTTT.

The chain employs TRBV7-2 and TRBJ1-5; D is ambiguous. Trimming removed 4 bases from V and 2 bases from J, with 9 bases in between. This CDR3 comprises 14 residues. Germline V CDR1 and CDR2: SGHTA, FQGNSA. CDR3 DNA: TGTGCCAGCAGCTCTAGTGGTCGCAATCAGCCCCAGCATTTT. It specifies CASSSSGRNQPQHF. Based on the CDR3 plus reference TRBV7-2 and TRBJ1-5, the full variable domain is GAGVSQSPSNKVTEKGKDVELRCDPISGHTALYWYRQSLGQGLEFLIYFQGNSAPDKSGLPSDRFSAERTGGSVSTLTIQRTQQEDSAVYLCASSSSGRNQPQHFGDGTRLSIL.

CDR3 in amino acids: CASSFPSIVYGYTF. The CDR3 DNA sequence: TGTGCCAGCAGCTTCCCCTCTATAGTCTATGGCTACACCTTC. The chain recombines TRBV7-2 with TRBJ1-2; no firm D call. Germline CDR1 reads SGHTA; CDR2 reads FQGNSA. The CDR3 has 14 residues. Trimming removed 3 bases from V and 4 bases from J, with 12 bases in between.

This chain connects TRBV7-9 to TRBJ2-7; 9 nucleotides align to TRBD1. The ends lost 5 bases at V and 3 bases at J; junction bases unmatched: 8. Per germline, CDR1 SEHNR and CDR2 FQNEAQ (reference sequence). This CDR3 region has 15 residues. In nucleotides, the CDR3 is TGTGCCAGCAGCGACCGGGACAGGGCCATCTACGAGCAGTACTTC. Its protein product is CASSDRDRAIYEQYF.

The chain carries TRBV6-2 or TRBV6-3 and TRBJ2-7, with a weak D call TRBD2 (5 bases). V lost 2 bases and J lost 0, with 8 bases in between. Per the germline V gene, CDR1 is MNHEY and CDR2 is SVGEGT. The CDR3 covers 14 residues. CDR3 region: CASSYLEGSYEQYV. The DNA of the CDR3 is TGTGCCAGCAGTTACCTAGAGGGCTCCTACGAGCAGTACGTC.

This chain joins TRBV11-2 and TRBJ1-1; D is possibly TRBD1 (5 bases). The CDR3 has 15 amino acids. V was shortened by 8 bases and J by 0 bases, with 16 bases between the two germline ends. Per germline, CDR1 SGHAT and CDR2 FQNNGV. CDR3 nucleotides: TGTGCCAGCGGGAGGGAAATAGGGGTGAACACTGAAGCTTTCTTT. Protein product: CASGREIGVNTEAFF.

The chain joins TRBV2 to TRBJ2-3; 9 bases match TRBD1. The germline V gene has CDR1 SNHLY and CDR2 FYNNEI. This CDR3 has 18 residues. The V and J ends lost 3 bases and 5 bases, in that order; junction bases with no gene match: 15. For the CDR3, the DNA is TGTGCCAGCAGTGATGGGGACAGGGTTCTAGTAGAGGGAGATACGCAGTATTTT. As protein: CASSDGDRVLVEGDTQYF. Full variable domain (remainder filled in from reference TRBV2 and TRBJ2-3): EPEVTQTPSHQVTQMGQEVILRCVPISNHLYFYWYRQILGQKVEFLVSFYNNEISEKSEIFDDQFSVERPDGSNFTLKIRSTKLEDSAMYFCASSDGDRVLVEGDTQYFGPGTRLTVL.

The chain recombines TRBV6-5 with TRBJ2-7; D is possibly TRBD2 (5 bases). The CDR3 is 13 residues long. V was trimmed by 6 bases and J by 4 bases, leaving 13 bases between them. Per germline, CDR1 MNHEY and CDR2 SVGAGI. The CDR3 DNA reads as TGTGCCAGCAGGAGGGCAAAGGATTACGAGCAGTACGTC. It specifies CASRRAKDYEQYV.

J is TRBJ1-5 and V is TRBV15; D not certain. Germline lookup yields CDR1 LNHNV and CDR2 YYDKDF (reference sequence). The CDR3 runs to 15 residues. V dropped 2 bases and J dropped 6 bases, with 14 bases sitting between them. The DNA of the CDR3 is TGTGCCACCAGCAGATCCGGTGTCGGAGGTCAGCCCCAGCATTTT. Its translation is CATSRSGVGGQPQHF.

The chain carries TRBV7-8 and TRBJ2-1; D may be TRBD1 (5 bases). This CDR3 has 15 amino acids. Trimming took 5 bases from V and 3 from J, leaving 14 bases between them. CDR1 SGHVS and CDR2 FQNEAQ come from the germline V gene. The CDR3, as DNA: TGTGCCAGCAGCAGTCTGGACACTCACTACAATGAGCAGTTCTTC. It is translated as CASSSLDTHYNEQFF.

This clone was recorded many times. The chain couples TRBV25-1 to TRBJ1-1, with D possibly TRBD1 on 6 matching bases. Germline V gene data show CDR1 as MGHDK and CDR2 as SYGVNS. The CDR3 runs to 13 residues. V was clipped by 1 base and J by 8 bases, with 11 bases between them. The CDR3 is CASSEFMTGEAFF. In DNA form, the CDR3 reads TGTGCCAGCAGTGAATTTATGACAGGAGAAGCTTTCTTT.

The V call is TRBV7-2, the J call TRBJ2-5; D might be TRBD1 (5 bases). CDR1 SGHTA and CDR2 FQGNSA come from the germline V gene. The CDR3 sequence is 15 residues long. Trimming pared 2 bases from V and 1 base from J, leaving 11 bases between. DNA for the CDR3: TGTGCCAGCAGCTTACAGGGTATAAGCCAAGAGACCCAGTACTTC. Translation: CASSLQGISQETQYF. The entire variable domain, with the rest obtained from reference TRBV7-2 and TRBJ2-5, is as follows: GAGVSQSPSNKVTEKGKDVELRCDPISGHTALYWYRQSLGQGLEFLIYFQGNSAPDKSGLPSDRFSAERTGGSVSTLTIQRTQQEDSAVYLCASSLQGISQETQYFGPGTRLLVL.

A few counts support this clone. CDR3 nucleotide sequence: TGTGCCAGCAGCCCCAGCGGGGGGCACACTGAAGCTTTCTTT. Translated, it gives CASSPSGGHTEAFF. This chain connects TRBV9 to TRBJ1-1, with a possible D match to TRBD1 (6 bases). V shed 4 bases and J shed 3 bases, with 13 bases lying between them. Germline loops: CDR1 SGDLS, CDR2 YYNGEE. The CDR3 extends over 14 amino acids.

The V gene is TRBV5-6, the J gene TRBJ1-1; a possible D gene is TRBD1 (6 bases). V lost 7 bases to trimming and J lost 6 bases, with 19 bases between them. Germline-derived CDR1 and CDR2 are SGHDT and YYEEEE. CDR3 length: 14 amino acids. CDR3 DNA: TGTGCCAGCCGCCGAGCGGGGGCAGGCGCTGAAGCTTTCTTT. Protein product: CASRRAGAGAEAFF. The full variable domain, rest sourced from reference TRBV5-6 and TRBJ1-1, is DAGVTQSPTHLIKTRGQQVTLRCSPKSGHDTVSWYQQALGQGPQFIFQYYEEEERQRGNFPDRFSGHQFPNYSSELNVNALLLGDSALYLCASRRAGAGAEAFFGQGTRLTVV.

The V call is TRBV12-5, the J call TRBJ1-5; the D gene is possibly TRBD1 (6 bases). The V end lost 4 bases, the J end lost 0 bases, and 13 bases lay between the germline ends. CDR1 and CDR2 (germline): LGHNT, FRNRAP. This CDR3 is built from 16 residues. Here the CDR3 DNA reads TGTGCTAGTGGTTCACCGACAGGAGATAGCAATCAGCCCCAGCATTTT. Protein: CASGSPTGDSNQPQHF.

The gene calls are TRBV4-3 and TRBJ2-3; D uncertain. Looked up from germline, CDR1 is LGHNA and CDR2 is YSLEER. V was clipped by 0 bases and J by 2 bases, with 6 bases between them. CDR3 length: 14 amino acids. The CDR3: CASSQESFTDTQYF. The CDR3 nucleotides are TGCGCCAGCAGCCAAGAGTCCTTCACAGATACGCAGTATTTT.

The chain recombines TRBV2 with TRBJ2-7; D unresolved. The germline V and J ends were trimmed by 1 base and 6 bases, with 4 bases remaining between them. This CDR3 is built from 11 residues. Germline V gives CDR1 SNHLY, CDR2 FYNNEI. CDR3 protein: CASSEGSEQYF. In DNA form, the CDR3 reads TGTGCCAGCAGTGAAGGGAGCGAGCAGTACTTC.

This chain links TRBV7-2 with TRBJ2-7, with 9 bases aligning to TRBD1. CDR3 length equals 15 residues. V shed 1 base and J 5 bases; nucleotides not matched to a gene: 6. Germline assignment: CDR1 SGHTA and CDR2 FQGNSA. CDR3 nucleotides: TGTGCCAGCAGCTTAGACAGGGGGCGGATAAACGAGCAGTACGTC. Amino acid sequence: CASSLDRGRINEQYV.

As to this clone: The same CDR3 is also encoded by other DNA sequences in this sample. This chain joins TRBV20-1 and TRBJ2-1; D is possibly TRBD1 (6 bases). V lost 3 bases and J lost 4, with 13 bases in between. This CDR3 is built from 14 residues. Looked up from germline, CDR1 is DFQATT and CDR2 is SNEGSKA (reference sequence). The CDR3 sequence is CSASGSGVYNEQFF. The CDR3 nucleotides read TGCAGTGCTAGTGGGTCAGGGGTTTACAATGAGCAGTTCTTC.

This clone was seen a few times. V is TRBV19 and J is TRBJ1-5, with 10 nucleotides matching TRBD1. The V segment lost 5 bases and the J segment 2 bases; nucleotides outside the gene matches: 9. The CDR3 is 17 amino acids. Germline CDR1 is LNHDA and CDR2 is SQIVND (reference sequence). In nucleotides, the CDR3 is TGTGCCAGTAGTGTGGGACAGGGGATTGGTGGCAATCAGCCCCAGCATTTT. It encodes CASSVGQGIGGNQPQHF.

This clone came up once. The CDR3 region is CASSMGQPNSPLHF. Here the CDR3 DNA reads TGTGCCAGCAGTATGGGACAGCCTAATTCACCCCTCCACTTT. V is TRBV2 and J is TRBJ1-6; 7 nucleotides align to TRBD1. With 5 bases clipped from V and 6 bases from J, the junction kept 4 bases outside the gene matches. CDR1 and CDR2 from the germline V gene are SNHLY and FYNNEI. The CDR3 is 14 residues long. The variable domain in full, with the rest retrieved from reference TRBV2 and TRBJ1-6, is EPEVTQTPSHQVTQMGQEVILRCVPISNHLYFYWYRQILGQKVEFLVSFYNNEISEKSEIFDDQFSVERPDGSNFTLKIRSTKLEDSAMYFCASSMGQPNSPLHFGNGTRLTVT.

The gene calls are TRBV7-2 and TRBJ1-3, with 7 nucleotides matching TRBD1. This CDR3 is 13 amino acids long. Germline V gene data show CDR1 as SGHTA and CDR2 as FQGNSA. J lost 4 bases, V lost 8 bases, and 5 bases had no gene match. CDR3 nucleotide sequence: TGTGCCAGCCGGACAGGAGACGGAAACACCATATATTTT. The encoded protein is CASRTGDGNTIYF. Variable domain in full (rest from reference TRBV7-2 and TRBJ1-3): GAGVSQSPSNKVTEKGKDVELRCDPISGHTALYWYRQSLGQGLEFLIYFQGNSAPDKSGLPSDRFSAERTGGSVSTLTIQRTQQEDSAVYLCASRTGDGNTIYFGEGSWLTVV.

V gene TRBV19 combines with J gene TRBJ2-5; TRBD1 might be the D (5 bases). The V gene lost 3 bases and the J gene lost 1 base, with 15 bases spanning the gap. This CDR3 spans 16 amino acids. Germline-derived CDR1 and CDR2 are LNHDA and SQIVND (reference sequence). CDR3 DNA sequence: TGTGCCAGTAGTATGGGGCTCAACCCCGGCCAAGAGACCCAGTACTTC. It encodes CASSMGLNPGQETQYF.